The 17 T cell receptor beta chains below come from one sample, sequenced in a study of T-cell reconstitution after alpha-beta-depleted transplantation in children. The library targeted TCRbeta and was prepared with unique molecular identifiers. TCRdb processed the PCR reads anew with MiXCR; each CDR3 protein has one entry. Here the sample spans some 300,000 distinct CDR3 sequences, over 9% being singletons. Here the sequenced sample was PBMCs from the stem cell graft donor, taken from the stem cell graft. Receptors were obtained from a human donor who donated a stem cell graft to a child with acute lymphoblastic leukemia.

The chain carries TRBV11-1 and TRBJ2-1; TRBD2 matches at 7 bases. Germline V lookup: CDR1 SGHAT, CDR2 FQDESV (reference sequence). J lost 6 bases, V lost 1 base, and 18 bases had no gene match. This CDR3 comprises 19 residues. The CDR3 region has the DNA TGTGCCAGCAGCTTAGTTCCCGGGGCCCACGGGGGGATCGGCAATGAGCAGTTCTTC. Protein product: CASSLVPGAHGGIGNEQFF.

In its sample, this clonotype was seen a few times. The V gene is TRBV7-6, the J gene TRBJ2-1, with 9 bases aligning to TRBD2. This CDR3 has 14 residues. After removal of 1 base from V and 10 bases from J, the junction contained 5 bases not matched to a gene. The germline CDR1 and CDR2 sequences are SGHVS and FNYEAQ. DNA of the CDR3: TGTGCCAGCAGCTTAGGGACTAGCGTACGGGAGCAGTTCTTC. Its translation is CASSLGTSVREQFF.

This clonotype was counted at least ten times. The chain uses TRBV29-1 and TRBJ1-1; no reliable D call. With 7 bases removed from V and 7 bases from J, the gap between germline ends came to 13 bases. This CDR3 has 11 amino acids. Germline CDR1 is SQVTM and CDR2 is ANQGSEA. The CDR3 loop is CSAGGEIEAFF. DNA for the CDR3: TGCAGCGCCGGCGGGGAGATTGAAGCTTTCTTT.

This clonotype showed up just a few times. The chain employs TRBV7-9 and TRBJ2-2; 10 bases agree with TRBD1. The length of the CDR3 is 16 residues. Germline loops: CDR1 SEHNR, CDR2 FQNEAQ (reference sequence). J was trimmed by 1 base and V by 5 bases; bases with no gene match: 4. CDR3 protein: CASSPGQGLNTGELFF. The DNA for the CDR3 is TGTGCCAGCAGCCCGGGACAGGGGCTGAACACCGGGGAGCTGTTTTTT. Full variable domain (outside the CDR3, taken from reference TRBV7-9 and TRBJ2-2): DTGVSQNPRHKITKRGQNVTFRCDPISEHNRLYWYRQTLGQGPEFLTYFQNEAQLEKSRLLSDRFSAERPKGSFSTLEIQRTEQGDSAMYLCASSPGQGLNTGELFFGEGSRLTVL.

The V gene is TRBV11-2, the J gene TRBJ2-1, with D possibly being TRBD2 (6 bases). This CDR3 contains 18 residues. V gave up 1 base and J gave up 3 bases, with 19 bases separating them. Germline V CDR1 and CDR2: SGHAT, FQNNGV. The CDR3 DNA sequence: TGTGCCAGCAGCTTAGGGGTCGGGGGTAGCGCAGACTACAATGAGCAGTTCTTC. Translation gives CASSLGVGGSADYNEQFF.

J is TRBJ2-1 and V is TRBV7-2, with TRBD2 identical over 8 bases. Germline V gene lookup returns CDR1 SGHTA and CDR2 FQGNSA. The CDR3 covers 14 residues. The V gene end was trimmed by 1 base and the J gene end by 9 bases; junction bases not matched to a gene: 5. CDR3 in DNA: TGTGCCAGCAGCTTAGGGGTAGCGGGAACTGAGCAGTTCTTC. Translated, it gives CASSLGVAGTEQFF.

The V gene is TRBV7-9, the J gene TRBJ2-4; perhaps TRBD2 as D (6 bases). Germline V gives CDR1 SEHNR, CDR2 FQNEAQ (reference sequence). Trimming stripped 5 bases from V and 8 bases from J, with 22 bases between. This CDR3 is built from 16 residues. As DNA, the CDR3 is TGTGCCAGCAGCACCCGGGACTCCTCTAGCAGGGACATTCAGTACTTC. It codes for CASSTRDSSSRDIQYF.

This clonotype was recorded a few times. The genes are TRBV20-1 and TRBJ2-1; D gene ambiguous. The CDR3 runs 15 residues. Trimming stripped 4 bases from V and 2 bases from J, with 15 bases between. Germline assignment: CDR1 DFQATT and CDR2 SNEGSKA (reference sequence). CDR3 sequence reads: CSAKPTPGAYNEQFF. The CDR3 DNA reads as TGCAGTGCTAAACCCACACCGGGCGCCTACAATGAGCAGTTCTTC.

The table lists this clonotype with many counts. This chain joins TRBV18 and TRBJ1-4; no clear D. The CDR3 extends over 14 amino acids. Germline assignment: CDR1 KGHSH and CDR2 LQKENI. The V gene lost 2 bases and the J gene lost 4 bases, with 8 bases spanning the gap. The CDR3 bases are TGTGCCAGCTCACCAGGGCAGTTTAATGAAAAACTGTTTTTT. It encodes CASSPGQFNEKLFF.

The CDR3 here is CASSLGDRLNQPQHF. The CDR3 DNA reads as TGCGCCAGCAGCTTGGGGGACAGACTCAATCAGCCCCAGCATTTT. The rearrangement links TRBV5-1 to TRBJ1-5; 7 bases match TRBD1. After removal of 0 bases from V and 3 bases from J, the junction contained 3 bases not matched to a gene. The germline V gene has CDR1 SGHRS and CDR2 YFSETQ. The CDR3 is made up of 15 amino acids.

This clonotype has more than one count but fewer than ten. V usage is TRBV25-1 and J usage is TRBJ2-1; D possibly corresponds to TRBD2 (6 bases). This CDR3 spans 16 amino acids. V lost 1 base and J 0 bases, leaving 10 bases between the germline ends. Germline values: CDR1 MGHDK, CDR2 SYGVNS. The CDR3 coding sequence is TGTGCCAGCAGTGAATTCGCGGGGAGCTCCTACAATGAGCAGTTCTTC. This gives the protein CASSEFAGSSYNEQFF.

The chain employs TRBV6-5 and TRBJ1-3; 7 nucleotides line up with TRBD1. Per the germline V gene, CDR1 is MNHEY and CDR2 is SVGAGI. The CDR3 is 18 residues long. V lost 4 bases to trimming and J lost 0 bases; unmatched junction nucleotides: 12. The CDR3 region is CASSWGRAGGSSGNTIYF. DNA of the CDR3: TGTGCCAGCAGTTGGGGGCGGGCAGGGGGAAGCTCTGGAAACACCATATATTTT.

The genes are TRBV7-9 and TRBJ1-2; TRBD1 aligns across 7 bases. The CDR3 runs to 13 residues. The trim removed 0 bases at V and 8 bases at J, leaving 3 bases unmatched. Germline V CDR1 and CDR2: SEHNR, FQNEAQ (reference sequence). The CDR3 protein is CASSLAQGEGYTF. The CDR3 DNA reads TGTGCCAGCAGCTTAGCCCAGGGGGAAGGCTACACCTTC. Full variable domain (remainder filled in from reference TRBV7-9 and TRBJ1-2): DTGVSQNPRHKITKRGQNVTFRCDPISEHNRLYWYRQTLGQGPEFLTYFQNEAQLEKSRLLSDRFSAERPKGSFSTLEIQRTEQGDSAMYLCASSLAQGEGYTFGSGTRLTVV.

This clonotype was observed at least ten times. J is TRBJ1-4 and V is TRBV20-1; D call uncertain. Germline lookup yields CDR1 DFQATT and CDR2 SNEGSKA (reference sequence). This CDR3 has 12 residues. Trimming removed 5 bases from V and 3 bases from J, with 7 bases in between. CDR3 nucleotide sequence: TGCAGTGCTCTACAGCCTAATGAAAAACTGTTTTTT. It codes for CSALQPNEKLFF.

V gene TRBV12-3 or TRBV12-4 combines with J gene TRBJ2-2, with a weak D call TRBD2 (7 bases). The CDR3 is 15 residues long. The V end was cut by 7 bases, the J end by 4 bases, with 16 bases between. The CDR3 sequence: CASTLGGGGTGELFF. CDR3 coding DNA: TGTGCCAGCACCCTAGGGGGAGGGGGCACCGGGGAGCTGTTTTTT.

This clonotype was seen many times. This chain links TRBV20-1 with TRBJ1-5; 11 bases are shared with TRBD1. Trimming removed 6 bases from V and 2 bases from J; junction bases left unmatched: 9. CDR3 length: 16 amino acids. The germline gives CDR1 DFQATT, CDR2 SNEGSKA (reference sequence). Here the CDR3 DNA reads TGCAGTGCCCACGGACAGGGGGCGCGAGGCAATCAGCCCCAGCATTTT. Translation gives CSAHGQGARGNQPQHF.

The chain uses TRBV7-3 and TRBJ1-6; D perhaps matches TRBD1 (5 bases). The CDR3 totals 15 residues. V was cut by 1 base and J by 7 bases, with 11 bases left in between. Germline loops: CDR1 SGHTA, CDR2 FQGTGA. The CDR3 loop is CASSLIGTGNSPLHF. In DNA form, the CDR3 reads TGTGCCAGCAGCTTAATCGGGACGGGGAATTCACCCCTCCACTTT.